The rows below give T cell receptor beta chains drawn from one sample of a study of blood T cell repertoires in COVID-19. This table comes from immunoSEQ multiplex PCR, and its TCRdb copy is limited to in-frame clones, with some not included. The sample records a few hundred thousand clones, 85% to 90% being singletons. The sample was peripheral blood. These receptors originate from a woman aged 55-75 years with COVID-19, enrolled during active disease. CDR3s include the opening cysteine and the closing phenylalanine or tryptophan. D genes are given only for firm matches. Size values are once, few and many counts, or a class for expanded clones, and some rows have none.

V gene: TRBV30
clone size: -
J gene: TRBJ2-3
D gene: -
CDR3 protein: CAWSVGQDTDTQYF
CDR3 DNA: TGTGCCTGGAGTGTAGGTCAGGACACAGATACGCAGTATTTT

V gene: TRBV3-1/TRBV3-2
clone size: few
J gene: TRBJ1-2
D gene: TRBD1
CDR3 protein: CASSPRGLYGYTF
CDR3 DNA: TGTGCCAGCAGCCCCAGGGGGCTCTATGGCTACACCTTC

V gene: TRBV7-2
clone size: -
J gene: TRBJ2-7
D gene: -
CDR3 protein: CASSLRGGDEQYF
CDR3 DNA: TGTGCCAGCAGCTTAAGAGGGGGAGACGAGCAGTACTTC

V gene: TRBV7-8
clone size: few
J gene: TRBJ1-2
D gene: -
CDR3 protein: CASSLASGANYGYTF
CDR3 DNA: TGTGCCAGCAGCTTAGCGTCGGGAGCTAACTATGGCTACACCTTC

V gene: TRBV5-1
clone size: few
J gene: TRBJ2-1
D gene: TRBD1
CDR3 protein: CASSLGTGGYNEQFF
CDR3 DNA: TGCGCCAGCAGCTTGGGGACAGGGGGTTACAATGAGCAGTTCTTC

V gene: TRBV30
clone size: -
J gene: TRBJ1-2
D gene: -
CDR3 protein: CAWGSEDYGYTF
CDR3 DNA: TGTGCCTGGGGCTCTGAGGACTATGGCTACACCTTC

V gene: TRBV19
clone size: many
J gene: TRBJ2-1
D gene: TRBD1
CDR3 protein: CASSTGGNSYNEQFF
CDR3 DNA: TGTGCCAGTAGCACAGGGGGGAACTCCTACAATGAGCAGTTCTTC

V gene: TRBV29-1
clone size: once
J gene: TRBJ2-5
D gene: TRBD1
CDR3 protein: CSVGTGGRQETQYF
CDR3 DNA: TGCAGCGTTGGGACAGGGGGCAGGCAAGAGACCCAGTACTTC

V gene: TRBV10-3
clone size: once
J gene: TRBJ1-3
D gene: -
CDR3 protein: CAISRGDGNTIYF
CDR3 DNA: TGTGCCATCAGTCGCGGGGACGGAAACACCATATATTTT

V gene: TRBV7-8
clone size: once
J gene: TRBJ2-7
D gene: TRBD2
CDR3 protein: CASSPWTSGSSYEQYF
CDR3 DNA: TGTGCCAGCAGCCCCTGGACTAGCGGGAGCTCCTACGAGCAGTACTTC

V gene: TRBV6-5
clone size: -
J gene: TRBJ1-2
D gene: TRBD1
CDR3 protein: CASSPRQGGDGYTF
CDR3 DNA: TGTGCCAGCAGCCCACGACAGGGCGGGGATGGCTACACCTTC

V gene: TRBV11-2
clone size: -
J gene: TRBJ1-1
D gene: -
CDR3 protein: CASSLAPGGAFTEAFF
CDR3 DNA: TGTGCCAGCAGCTTAGCCCCGGGCGGGGCGTTCACTGAAGCTTTCTTT

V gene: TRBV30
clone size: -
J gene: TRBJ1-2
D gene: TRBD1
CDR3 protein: CAWRARQGTNYGYTF
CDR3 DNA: TGTGCCTGGAGGGCCAGACAGGGTACTAACTATGGCTACACCTTC

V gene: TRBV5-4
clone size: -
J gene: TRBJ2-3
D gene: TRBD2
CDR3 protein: CASTPRASGNTDTQYF
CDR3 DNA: TGTGCCAGCACCCCACGGGCTAGCGGGAACACAGATACGCAGTATTTT

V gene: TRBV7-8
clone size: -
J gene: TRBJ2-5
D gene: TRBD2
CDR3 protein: CASSLAILVTSAFNETQYF
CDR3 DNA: TGTGCCAGCAGCTTAGCGATATTGGTGACTAGCGCTTTTAATGAGACCCAGTACTTC

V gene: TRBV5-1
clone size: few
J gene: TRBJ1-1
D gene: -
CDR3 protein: CASSLVQGTEAFF
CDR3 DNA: TGCGCCAGCAGCTTGGTACAGGGCACTGAAGCTTTCTTT

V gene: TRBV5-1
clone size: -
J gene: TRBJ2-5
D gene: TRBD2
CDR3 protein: CASSAPGTSGRAWETQYF
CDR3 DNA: TGCGCCAGCAGCGCACCCGGGACTAGCGGGAGGGCCTGGGAGACCCAGTACTTC

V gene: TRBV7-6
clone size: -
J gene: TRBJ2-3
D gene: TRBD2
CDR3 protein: CASSLVGGDQTDTQYF
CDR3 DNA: TGTGCCAGCAGCTTAGTCGGGGGGGATCAGACAGATACGCAGTATTTT

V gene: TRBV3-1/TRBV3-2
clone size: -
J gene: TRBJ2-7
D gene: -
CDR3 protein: CASSQGGVMTYEQYF
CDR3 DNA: TGTGCCAGCAGCCAAGGCGGAGTAATGACGTACGAGCAGTACTTC

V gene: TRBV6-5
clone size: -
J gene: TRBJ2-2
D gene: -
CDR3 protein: CASSYGGQLNTGELFF
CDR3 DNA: TGTGCCAGCAGTTACGGCGGACAGTTGAACACCGGGGAGCTGTTTTTT

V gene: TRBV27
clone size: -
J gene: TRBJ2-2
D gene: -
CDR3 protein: CASSRGGRGTGELFF
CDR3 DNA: TGTGCCAGCAGCCGAGGGGGCCGGGGGACCGGGGAGCTGTTTTTT

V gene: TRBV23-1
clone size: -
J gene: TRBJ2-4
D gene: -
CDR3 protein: CASSQSLRAAKNIQYF
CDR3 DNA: TGCGCCAGCAGTCAATCGTTGCGGGCCGCCAAAAACATTCAGTACTTC

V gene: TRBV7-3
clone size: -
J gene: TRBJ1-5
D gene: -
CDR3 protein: CASSLGRNQPQHF
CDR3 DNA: TGTGCCAGCAGCTTAGGGCGCAATCAGCCCCAGCATTTT

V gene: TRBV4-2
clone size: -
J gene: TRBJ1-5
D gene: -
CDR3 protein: CASSLLQGDSNQPQHF
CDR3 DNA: TGTGCCAGCAGCCTCCTACAGGGAGATAGCAATCAGCCCCAGCATTTT

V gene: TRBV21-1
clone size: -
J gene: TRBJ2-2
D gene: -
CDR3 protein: CASSKDSGTRGPGELFF
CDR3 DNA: TGTGCCAGCAGCAAAGACTCAGGGACTAGGGGCCCCGGGGAGCTGTTTTTT

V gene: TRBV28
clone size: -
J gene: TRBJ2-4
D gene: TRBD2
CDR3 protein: CATESGSYAKNIQYF
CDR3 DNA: TGTGCCACCGAGAGCGGGAGTTATGCCAAAAACATTCAGTACTTC

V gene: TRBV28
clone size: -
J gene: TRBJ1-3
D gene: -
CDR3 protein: CASIPSRGLGNTIYF
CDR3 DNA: TGTGCCAGCATCCCAAGCAGGGGATTGGGAAACACCATATATTTT

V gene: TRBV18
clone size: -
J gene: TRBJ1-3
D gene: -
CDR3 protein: CASSLTGSYRGSTGNTIYF
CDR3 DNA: TGTGCCAGCTCACTAACCGGGTCCTACCGGGGATCTACTGGAAACACCATATATTTT

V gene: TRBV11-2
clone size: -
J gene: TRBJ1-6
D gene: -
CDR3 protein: CASSLTSGQSPLHF
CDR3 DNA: TGTGCCAGCAGCTTAACCTCAGGGCAATCACCCCTCCACTTT

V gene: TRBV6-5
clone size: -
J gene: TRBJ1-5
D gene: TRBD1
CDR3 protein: CASSSGQVEGQPQHF
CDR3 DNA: TGTGCCAGCAGTTCGGGACAGGTGGAGGGTCAGCCCCAGCATTTT

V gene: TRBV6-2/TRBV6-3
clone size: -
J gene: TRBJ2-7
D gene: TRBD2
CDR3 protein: CASSYTWTSGNEQYF
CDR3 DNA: TGTGCCAGCAGTTACACTTGGACTAGCGGGAACGAGCAGTACTTC

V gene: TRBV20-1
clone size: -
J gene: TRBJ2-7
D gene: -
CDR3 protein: CSASTGYEQYF
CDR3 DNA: TGCAGTGCAAGCACGGGCTACGAGCAGTACTTC

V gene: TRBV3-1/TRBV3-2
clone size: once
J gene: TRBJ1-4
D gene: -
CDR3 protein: CASSHLGGGPNEKLFF
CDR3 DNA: TGTGCCAGCAGCCATCTCGGGGGAGGGCCAAATGAAAAACTGTTTTTT

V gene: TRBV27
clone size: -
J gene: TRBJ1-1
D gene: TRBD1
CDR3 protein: CASSRDRGHLDTEAFF
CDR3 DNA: TGTGCCAGCAGTCGGGACAGGGGGCATTTGGACACTGAAGCTTTCTTT

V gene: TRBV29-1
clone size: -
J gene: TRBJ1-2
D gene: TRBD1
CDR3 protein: CSVGRQGGNGYTF
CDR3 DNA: TGCAGCGTCGGAAGACAGGGGGGGAATGGCTACACCTTC

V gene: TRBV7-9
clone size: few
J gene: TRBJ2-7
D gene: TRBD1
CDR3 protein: CASSSIGTGSFLTYEQYF
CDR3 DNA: TGTGCCAGCAGCTCAATCGGGACAGGGTCATTTCTGACCTACGAGCAGTACTTC

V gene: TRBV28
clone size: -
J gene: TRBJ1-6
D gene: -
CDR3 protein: CASSASSPLNSPLHF
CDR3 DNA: TGTGCCAGCAGCGCCTCTTCTCCCCTAAATTCACCCCTCCACTTT

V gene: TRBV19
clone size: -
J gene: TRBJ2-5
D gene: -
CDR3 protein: CASSRAGQETQYF
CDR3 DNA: TGTGCCAGTAGTAGGGCCGGCCAAGAGACCCAGTACTTC

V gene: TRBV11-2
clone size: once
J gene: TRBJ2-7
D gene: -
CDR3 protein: CASSSRTAGEQYF
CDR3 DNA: TGTGCCAGCAGCTCTAGGACGGCGGGAGAGCAGTACTTC

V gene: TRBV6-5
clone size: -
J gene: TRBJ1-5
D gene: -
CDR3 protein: CASTFRGAGNQPQHF
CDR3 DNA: TGTGCCAGCACTTTCAGGGGAGCGGGCAATCAGCCCCAGCATTTT

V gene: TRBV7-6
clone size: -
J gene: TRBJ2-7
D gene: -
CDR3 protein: CASSSLGHSYEQYF
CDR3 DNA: TGTGCCAGCAGCTCCCTAGGACATTCCTACGAGCAGTACTTC

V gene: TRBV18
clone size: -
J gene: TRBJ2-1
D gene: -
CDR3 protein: CASSPREATYNEQFF
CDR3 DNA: TGTGCCAGCTCACCACGGGAGGCCACTTACAATGAGCAGTTCTTC

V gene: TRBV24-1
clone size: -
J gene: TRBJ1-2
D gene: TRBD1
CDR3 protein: CATSEPRDSYGYTF
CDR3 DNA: TGTGCCACCAGTGAGCCCCGGGACAGCTATGGCTACACCTTC

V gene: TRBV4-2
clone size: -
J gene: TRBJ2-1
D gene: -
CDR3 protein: CASSQDQYNEQFF
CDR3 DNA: TGTGCCAGCAGCCAAGACCAATACAATGAGCAGTTCTTC

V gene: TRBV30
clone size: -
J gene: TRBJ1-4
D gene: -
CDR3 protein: CAWSYTRTTNEKLFF
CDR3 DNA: TGTGCCTGGAGTTATACGAGGACAACTAATGAAAAACTGTTTTTT

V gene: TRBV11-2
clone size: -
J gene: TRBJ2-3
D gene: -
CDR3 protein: CASSLGTASRLRRSQYF
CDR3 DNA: TGTGCCAGCAGCTTAGGAACAGCGTCGCGGCTCCGGAGGTCGCAGTATTTT

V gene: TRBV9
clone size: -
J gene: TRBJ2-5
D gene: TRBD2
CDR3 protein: CASSVASGRGQETQYF
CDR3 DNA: TGTGCCAGCAGCGTAGCTAGCGGGAGAGGCCAAGAGACCCAGTACTTC

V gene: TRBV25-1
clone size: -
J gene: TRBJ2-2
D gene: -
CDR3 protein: CASSTPGATGELFF
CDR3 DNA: TGTGCCAGCAGTACGCCTGGGGCCACCGGGGAGCTGTTTTTT

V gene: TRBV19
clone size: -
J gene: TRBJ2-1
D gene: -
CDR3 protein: CASSISSAYNEQFF
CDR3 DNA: TGTGCCAGTAGTATCTCTAGCGCGTACAATGAGCAGTTCTTC

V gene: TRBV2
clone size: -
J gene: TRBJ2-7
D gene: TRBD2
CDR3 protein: CATRVGGKQYF
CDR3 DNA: TGTGCCACCAGAGTGGGGGGGAAGCAGTACTTC

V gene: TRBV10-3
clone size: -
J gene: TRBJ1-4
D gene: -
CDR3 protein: CAISESGLTAGEKLFF
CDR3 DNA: TGTGCCATCAGTGAGTCGGGGTTGACAGCCGGGGAAAAACTGTTTTTT

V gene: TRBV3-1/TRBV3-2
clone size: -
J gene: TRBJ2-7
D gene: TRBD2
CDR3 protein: CASTTSGSNDEQYF
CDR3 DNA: TGTGCCAGCACCACCAGCGGGAGCAACGACGAGCAGTACTTC

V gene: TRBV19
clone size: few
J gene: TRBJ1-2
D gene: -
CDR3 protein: CAVLTVNYGYTF
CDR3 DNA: TGTGCCGTCCTGACAGTGAACTATGGCTACACCTTC